Below, 14 T cell receptor beta chains from the same sample are listed, as sequenced in a study of radiation and T cells in renal cell carcinoma. Time point meaning: blood 2 weeks post-SBRT. Treatment denoted: 15 Gy SBRT to primary tumor, nephrectomy 4 weeks later. Some clones are missing from TCRdb's copy, which holds only in-frame ones; the method was immunoSEQ multiplex PCR. The table has about 120,000 clones, around four fifths seen once; the top ten hold around 1.8%. Sample: blood, taken from a patient whose treatment included radiotherapy and nephrectomy. The receptors were gathered from a woman aged 55-70 years with renal cell carcinoma.

The chain uses TRBV15 and TRBJ2-7; 7 bases fit TRBD2. Per germline, CDR1 LNHNV and CDR2 YYDKDF (reference sequence). The CDR3 consists of 15 residues. Trimming removed 2 bases from V and 5 bases from J; junction bases left unmatched: 9. The CDR3 is CATSRTSAEAHEQYF. As DNA, the CDR3 is TGTGCCACCAGCAGAACTAGCGCGGAGGCCCACGAGCAGTACTTC.

This clone has only a few counts. The V and J genes are TRBV7-9 and TRBJ1-2; possible D gene TRBD1, 5 bases. Germline CDR1 is SEHNR and CDR2 is FQNEAQ (reference sequence). The CDR3 has 15 amino acids. V lost 5 bases and J lost 2, with 15 bases in between. The DNA of the CDR3 is TGTGCCAGCAGCCCGGAAGGGACCGGGAACTATGGCTACACCTTC. This translates into CASSPEGTGNYGYTF.

Turning to this clone: The junction shows a germline mismatch at one end, possibly a read error. The CDR3 region is CASSIEGFSHEQYF. The DNA for the CDR3 is TGTGCCAGTAGTATTGAGGGTTTCTCCCACGAGCAGTACTTC. The chain couples TRBV19 to TRBJ2-7; a weak D match, TRBD2 (5 bases). The germline V gene encodes CDR1 LNHDA and CDR2 SQIVND (reference sequence). CDR3 length: 14 amino acids. Using reference TRBV19 and TRBJ2-7 for the parts outside the CDR3, the full variable domain is DGGITQSPKYLFRKEGQNVTLSCEQNLNHDAMYWYRQDPGQGLRLIYYSQIVNDFQKGDIAEGYSVSREKKESFPLTVTSAQKNPTAFYLCASSIEGFSHEQYFGPGTRLTVT.

The chain couples TRBV19 to TRBJ1-3; no reliable D call. In germline, CDR1 is LNHDA, CDR2 SQIVND (reference sequence). V shed 5 bases and J shed 0 bases, with 8 bases lying between them. There are 14 residues in the CDR3. CDR3: CASSQMRSGNTIYF. In DNA form, the CDR3 reads TGTGCCAGTAGTCAAATGCGCTCTGGAAACACCATATATTTT.

The genes are TRBV7-2 and TRBJ2-3; D unresolved. CDR3 length: 12 amino acids. Trimming shortened V by 7 bases and J by 6 bases, and 11 bases separated the two germline ends. CDR1 and CDR2 (germline): SGHTA, FQGNSA. DNA for the CDR3: TGTGCCAGCACTCCAGGAGAGGATACGCAGTATTTT. Its translation: CASTPGEDTQYF.

This rearrangement joins TRBV5-6 to TRBJ1-5; weak D call: TRBD1 (6 bases). CDR1 and CDR2 (germline): SGHDT, YYEEEE. V was pared by 4 bases and J by 5 bases, with 19 bases between. CDR3 length: 16 amino acids. The CDR3 sequence is CASSLHQGRPDQPQHF. The DNA for the CDR3 is TGTGCCAGCAGCCTTCACCAGGGGCGCCCGGATCAGCCCCAGCATTTT.

The rearrangement joins TRBV28 to TRBJ1-2; 8 nucleotides match TRBD1. This CDR3 has 15 amino acids. Per germline, CDR1 MDHEN and CDR2 SYDVKM. V lost 5 bases and J lost 8; bases outside the gene matches: 13. This CDR3 is CASSTRDRQMRGYTF. CDR3 nucleotides: TGTGCCAGCAGTACCCGGGACAGGCAAATGAGAGGCTACACCTTC.

The rearrangement joins TRBV6-7 to TRBJ1-5, with D tentatively TRBD1 (5 bases). TRBV6-7 falls under the ORF class, with uncertain function. V shed 4 bases and J shed 2 bases, with 21 bases lying between them. The CDR3 has 18 residues. CDR3 protein: CASSFDPGAKGGNQPQHF. CDR3 sequence (DNA): TGTGCCAGCAGTTTCGATCCCGGAGCCAAAGGGGGCAATCAGCCCCAGCATTTT.

The genes are TRBV6-6 and TRBJ1-4; 7 bases match TRBD1. Germline CDR1 is MNHNY and CDR2 is SVGAGI (reference sequence). This CDR3 is built from 13 residues. V lost 6 bases and J lost 14; bases outside the gene matches: 12. The CDR3 sequence: CASRTTGAPGLFF. The CDR3 region has the DNA TGTGCCAGCAGAACCACAGGGGCCCCGGGGCTGTTTTTT.

The chain recombines TRBV19 with TRBJ2-6, with no clear D. In germline, CDR1 is LNHDA, CDR2 SQIVND (reference sequence). CDR3 length: 19 amino acids. Trimming took 3 bases from V and 5 from J, leaving 23 bases between them. CDR3 residues: CASSISRGKWSTRANVLTF. For the CDR3, the DNA is TGTGCCAGTAGTATCTCGCGTGGGAAGTGGAGTACTCGGGCCAACGTCCTGACTTTC.

This chain links TRBV6-4 with TRBJ1-5, with a possible D match to TRBD1 (6 bases). This CDR3 region has 17 residues. The germline V and J ends were trimmed by 7 bases and 0 bases, with 19 bases remaining between them. CDR1 is MRHNA and CDR2 is SNTAGT in the germline V gene. The CDR3 protein is CASTREDRRFSNQPQHF. CDR3 in DNA: TGTGCCAGCACGAGAGAAGACAGGCGGTTTAGCAATCAGCCCCAGCATTTT.

The rearrangement joins TRBV2 to TRBJ1-2, with D possibly being TRBD1 (5 bases). The ends were cut back, 0 bases at V and 8 bases at J, with 13 bases in the middle. The V gene's germline CDR1 is SNHLY and CDR2 FYNNEI. The CDR3 runs to 14 residues. CDR3 sequence: CASSEALDTGGYTF. The DNA for the CDR3 is TGTGCCAGCAGTGAAGCGCTGGACACGGGGGGCTACACCTTC. The variable domain in full, completed from reference TRBV2 and TRBJ1-2, reads EPEVTQTPSHQVTQMGQEVILRCVPISNHLYFYWYRQILGQKVEFLVSFYNNEISEKSEIFDDQFSVERPDGSNFTLKIRSTKLEDSAMYFCASSEALDTGGYTFGSGTRLTVV.

The chain joins TRBV14 to TRBJ2-1, with 12 bases lining up with TRBD2. There are 16 residues in the CDR3. Germline V gene sequence: CDR1 SGHDN, CDR2 FVKESK. V shed 4 bases and J 8 bases; nucleotides not matched to a gene: 9. The CDR3 nucleotides read TGTGCCAGCAGCCCTTCTGGACTAGCGGGATCGTATGAGCAGTTCTTC. Translating it yields CASSPSGLAGSYEQFF.

This rearrangement joins TRBV2 to TRBJ2-5; 8 positions match TRBD1. Per the germline V gene, CDR1 is SNHLY and CDR2 is FYNNEI. The CDR3 has 14 residues. The ends lost 6 bases at V and 3 bases at J; junction bases unmatched: 6. For the CDR3, the DNA is TGTGCCAGCAGCGACAGGGGAGGTGAAGAGACCCAGTACTTC. This sequence encodes CASSDRGGEETQYF.